The following is a T cell receptor beta chain sequence with its context. This entry comes from a study of HIV-infected patients and healthy controls. TCRdb recomputed calls from the 5' RACE reads with MiXCR, one row per CDR3 protein. Counted here are tens of thousands of distinct CDR3 sequences, 19% occurring once; the ten biggest clones make up 1.4% to 1.5%. The CDR3 covers 15 residues. V was trimmed by 0 bases and J by 0 bases, leaving 7 bases between them. The sample was CD4+ T cells from blood. The V and J genes are TRBV12-3 or TRBV12-4 and TRBJ2-3, with D maybe TRBD2 (5 bases). This receptor was identified in a human donor in good health. The CDR3 sequence is CASSLAERSTDTQYF. CDR3 sequence (DNA): TGTGCCAGCAGTTTAGCTGAGCGGAGCACAGATACGCAGTATTTT.